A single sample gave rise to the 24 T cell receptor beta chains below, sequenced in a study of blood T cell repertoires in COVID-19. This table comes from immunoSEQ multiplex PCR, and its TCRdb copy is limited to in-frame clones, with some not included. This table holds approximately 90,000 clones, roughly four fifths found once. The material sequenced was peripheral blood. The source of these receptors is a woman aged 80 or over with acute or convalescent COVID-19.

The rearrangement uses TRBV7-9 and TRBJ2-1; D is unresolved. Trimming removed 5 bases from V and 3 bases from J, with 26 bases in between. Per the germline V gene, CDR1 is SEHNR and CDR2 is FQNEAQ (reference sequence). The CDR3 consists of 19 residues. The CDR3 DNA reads TGTGCCAGCAGCCCACGATTCAATCCAGAATCTACGGGCTACAATGAGCAGTTCTTC. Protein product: CASSPRFNPESTGYNEQFF.

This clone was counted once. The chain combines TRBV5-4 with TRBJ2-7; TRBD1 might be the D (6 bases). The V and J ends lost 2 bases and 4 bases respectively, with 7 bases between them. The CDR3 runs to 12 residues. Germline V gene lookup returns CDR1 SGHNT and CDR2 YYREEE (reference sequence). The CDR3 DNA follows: TGTGCCAGCAGCTTCGACAGGTACGAGCAGTACTTC. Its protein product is CASSFDRYEQYF.

The CDR3 nucleotides read TGTGCCAGCAGGAGACTCCCCTCAGAGAATACTGATTCACCCCTCCACTTT. It codes for CASRRLPSENTDSPLHF. The chain is built from TRBV27 and TRBJ1-6; unclear D gene. The V end lost 6 bases, the J end lost 8 bases, and 23 bases lay between the germline ends. In germline, CDR1 is MNHEY, CDR2 SMNVEV (reference sequence). CDR3 length: 17 amino acids.

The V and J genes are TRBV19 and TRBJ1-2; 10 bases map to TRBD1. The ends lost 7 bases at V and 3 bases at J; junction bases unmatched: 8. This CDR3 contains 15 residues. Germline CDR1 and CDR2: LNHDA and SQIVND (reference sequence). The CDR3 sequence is CASTSGTGVDYGYTF. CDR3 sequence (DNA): TGTGCCAGTACGAGCGGGACAGGGGTGGACTATGGCTACACCTTC.

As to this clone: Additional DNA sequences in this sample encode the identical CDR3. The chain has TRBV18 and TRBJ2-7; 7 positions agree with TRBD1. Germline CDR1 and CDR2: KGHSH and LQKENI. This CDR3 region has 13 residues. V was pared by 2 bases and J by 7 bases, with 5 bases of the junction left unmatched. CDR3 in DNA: TGTGCCAGCTCACCAAGGGGGCTAGAAGAGCAGTACTTC. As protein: CASSPRGLEEQYF. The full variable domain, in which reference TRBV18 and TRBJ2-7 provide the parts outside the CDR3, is NAGVMQNPRHLVRRRGQEARLRCSPMKGHSHVYWYRQLPEEGLKFMVYLQKENIIDESGMPKERFSAEFPKEGPSILRIQQVVRGDSAAYFCASSPRGLEEQYFGPGTRLTVT.

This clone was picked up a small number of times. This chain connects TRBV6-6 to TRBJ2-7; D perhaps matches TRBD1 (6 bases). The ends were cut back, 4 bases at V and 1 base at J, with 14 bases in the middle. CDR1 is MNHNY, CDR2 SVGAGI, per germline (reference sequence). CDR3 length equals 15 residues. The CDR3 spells CASSSAGQGSYEQYF. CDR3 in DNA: TGTGCCAGCAGTTCGGCGGGCCAGGGGTCCTACGAGCAGTACTTC.

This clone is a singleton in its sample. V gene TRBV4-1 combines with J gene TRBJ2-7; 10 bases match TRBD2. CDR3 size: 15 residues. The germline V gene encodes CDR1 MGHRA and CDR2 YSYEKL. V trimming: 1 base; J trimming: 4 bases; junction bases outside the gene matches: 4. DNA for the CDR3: TGCGCCAGCAGCCAAGGTCCTAGCGGGAGTTACGAGCAGTACTTC. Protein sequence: CASSQGPSGSYEQYF.

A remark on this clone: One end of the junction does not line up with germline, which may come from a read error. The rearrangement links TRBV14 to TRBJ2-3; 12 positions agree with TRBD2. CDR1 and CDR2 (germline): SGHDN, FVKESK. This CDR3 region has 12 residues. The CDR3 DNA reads TGTGCCAGCAGCGCAACCGGACTAGCGGGGACCTTT. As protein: CASSATGLAGTF.

In DNA form, the CDR3 reads TGTGCCAGCAGCCCTAGCGGGGGGGCCGTGCAGTACTTC. Translation: CASSPSGGAVQYF. V and J are TRBV3-1 (or the pseudogene TRBV3-2) and TRBJ2-7; 12 bases are shared with TRBD2. The V segment lost 4 bases and the J segment 9 bases; nucleotides outside the gene matches: 4. The CDR3 contains 13 residues. CDR1 is LGHDT, CDR2 YNNKEL, per germline (reference sequence).

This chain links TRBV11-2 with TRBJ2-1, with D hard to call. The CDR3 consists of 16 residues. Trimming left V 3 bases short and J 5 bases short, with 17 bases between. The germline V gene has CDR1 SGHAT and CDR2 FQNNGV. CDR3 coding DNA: TGTGCCAGCAGCTTGGCGACGCTGAACGAGGACAATGAGCAGTTCTTC. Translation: CASSLATLNEDNEQFF. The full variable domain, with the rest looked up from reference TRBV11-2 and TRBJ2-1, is EAGVAQSPRYKIIEKRQSVAFWCNPISGHATLYWYQQILGQGPKLLIQFQNNGVVDDSQLPKDRFSAERLKGVDSTLKIQPAKLEDSAVYLCASSLATLNEDNEQFFGPGTRLTVL.

DNA for the CDR3: TGTGCAAGTCGCTTAGAACAGGGAAGATGCAATCAGCCCCAGCATTTT. This gives the protein CASRLEQGRCNQPQHF. The chain employs TRBV12-2 and TRBJ1-5; TRBD1 was called by the table and not checked on the DNA. TRBV12-2 is listed as a pseudogene. CDR3 size: 16 residues.

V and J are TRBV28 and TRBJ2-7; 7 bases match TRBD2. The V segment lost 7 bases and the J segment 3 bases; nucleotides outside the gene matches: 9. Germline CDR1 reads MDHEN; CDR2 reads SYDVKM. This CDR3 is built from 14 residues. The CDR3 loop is CASIEQGGYYEQYF. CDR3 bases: TGTGCCAGCATTGAGCAGGGAGGGTACTACGAGCAGTACTTC. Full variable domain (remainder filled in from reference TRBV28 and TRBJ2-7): DVKVTQSSRYLVKRTGEKVFLECVQDMDHENMFWYRQDPGLGLRLIYFSYDVKMKEKGDIPEGYSVSREKKERFSLILESASTNQTSMYLCASIEQGGYYEQYFGPGTRLTVT.

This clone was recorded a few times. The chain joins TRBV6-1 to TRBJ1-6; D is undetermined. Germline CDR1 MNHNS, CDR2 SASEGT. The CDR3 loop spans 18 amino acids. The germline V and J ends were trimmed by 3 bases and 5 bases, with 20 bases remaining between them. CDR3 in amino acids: CASSEPPGRTRNNSPLHF. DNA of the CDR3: TGTGCCAGCAGTGAGCCGCCAGGCCGGACTCGTAATAATTCACCCCTCCACTTT.

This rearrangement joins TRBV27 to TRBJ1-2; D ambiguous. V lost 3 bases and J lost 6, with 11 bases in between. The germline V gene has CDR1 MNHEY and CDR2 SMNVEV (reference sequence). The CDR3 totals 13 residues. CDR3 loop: CASSFRGLNGYTF. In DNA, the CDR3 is TGTGCCAGCAGTTTTCGGGGATTAAATGGCTACACCTTC.

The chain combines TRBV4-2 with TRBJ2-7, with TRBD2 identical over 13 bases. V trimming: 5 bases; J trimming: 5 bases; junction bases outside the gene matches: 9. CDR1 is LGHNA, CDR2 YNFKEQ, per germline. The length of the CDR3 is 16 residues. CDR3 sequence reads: CASSEWTSGRGNEQYF. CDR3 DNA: TGTGCCAGCAGCGAGTGGACTAGCGGGAGAGGCAACGAGCAGTACTTC.

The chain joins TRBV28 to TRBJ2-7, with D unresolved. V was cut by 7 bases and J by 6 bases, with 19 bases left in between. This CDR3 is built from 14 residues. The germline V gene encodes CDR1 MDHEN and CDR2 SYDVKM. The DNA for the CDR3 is TGTGCCAGCAATTTTCCGTCATTAGGCGGCGAGCAGTACTTC. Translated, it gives CASNFPSLGGEQYF.

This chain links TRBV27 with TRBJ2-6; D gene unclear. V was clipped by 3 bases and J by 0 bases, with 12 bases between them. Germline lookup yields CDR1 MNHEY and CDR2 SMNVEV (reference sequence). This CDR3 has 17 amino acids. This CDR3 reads CASSFKTYSSGANVLTF. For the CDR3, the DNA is TGTGCCAGCAGTTTCAAGACGTACAGCTCTGGGGCCAACGTCCTGACTTTC.

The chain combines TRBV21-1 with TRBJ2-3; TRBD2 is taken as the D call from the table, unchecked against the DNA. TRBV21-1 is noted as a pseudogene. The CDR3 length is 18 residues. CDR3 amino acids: CASRLAGGPKRFPDTQYF. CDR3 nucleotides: TGTGCCAGTAGACTAGCGGGGGGGCCGAAACGTTTCCCCGATACGCAGTATTTT.

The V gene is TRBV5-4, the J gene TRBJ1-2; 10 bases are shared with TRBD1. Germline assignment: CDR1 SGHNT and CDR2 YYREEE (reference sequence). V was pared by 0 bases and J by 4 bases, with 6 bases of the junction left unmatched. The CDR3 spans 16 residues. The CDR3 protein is CASSLAGQGYTYGYTF. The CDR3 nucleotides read TGTGCCAGCAGCTTGGCGGGACAGGGGTATACCTATGGCTACACCTTC.

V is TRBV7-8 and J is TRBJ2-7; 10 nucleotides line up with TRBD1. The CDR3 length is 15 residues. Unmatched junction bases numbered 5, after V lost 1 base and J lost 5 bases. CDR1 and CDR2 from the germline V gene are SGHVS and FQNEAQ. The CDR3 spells CASSLGGTGAHEQYF. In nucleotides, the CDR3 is TGTGCCAGCAGCTTAGGAGGGACAGGGGCCCACGAGCAGTACTTC.

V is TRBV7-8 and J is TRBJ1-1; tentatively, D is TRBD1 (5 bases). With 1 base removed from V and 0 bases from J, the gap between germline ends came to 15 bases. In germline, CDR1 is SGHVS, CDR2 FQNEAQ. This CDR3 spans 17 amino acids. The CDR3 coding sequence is TGTGCCAGCAGCTTAGTTTCTGGGGGGACCATGAACACTGAAGCTTTCTTT. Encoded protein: CASSLVSGGTMNTEAFF.

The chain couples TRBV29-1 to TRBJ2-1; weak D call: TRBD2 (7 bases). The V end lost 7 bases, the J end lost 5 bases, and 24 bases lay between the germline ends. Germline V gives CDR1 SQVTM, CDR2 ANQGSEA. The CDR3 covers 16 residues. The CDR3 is CSGWASGREGDNEQFF. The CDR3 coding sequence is TGCAGCGGGTGGGCTAGCGGAAGGGAGGGGGACAATGAGCAGTTCTTC.

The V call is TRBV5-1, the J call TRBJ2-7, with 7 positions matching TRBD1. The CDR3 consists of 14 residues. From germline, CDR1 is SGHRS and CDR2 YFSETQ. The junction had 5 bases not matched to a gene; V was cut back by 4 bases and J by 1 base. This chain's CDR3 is CASSLGQRSYEQYF. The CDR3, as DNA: TGCGCCAGCAGCCTGGGACAGAGATCCTACGAGCAGTACTTC.

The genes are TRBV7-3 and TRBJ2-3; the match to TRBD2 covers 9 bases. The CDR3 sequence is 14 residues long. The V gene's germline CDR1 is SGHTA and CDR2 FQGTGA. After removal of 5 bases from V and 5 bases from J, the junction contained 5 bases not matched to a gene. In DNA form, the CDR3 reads TGTGCCAGCAGCCCTAGCGGGGTTAGAGATACGCAGTATTTT. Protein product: CASSPSGVRDTQYF.